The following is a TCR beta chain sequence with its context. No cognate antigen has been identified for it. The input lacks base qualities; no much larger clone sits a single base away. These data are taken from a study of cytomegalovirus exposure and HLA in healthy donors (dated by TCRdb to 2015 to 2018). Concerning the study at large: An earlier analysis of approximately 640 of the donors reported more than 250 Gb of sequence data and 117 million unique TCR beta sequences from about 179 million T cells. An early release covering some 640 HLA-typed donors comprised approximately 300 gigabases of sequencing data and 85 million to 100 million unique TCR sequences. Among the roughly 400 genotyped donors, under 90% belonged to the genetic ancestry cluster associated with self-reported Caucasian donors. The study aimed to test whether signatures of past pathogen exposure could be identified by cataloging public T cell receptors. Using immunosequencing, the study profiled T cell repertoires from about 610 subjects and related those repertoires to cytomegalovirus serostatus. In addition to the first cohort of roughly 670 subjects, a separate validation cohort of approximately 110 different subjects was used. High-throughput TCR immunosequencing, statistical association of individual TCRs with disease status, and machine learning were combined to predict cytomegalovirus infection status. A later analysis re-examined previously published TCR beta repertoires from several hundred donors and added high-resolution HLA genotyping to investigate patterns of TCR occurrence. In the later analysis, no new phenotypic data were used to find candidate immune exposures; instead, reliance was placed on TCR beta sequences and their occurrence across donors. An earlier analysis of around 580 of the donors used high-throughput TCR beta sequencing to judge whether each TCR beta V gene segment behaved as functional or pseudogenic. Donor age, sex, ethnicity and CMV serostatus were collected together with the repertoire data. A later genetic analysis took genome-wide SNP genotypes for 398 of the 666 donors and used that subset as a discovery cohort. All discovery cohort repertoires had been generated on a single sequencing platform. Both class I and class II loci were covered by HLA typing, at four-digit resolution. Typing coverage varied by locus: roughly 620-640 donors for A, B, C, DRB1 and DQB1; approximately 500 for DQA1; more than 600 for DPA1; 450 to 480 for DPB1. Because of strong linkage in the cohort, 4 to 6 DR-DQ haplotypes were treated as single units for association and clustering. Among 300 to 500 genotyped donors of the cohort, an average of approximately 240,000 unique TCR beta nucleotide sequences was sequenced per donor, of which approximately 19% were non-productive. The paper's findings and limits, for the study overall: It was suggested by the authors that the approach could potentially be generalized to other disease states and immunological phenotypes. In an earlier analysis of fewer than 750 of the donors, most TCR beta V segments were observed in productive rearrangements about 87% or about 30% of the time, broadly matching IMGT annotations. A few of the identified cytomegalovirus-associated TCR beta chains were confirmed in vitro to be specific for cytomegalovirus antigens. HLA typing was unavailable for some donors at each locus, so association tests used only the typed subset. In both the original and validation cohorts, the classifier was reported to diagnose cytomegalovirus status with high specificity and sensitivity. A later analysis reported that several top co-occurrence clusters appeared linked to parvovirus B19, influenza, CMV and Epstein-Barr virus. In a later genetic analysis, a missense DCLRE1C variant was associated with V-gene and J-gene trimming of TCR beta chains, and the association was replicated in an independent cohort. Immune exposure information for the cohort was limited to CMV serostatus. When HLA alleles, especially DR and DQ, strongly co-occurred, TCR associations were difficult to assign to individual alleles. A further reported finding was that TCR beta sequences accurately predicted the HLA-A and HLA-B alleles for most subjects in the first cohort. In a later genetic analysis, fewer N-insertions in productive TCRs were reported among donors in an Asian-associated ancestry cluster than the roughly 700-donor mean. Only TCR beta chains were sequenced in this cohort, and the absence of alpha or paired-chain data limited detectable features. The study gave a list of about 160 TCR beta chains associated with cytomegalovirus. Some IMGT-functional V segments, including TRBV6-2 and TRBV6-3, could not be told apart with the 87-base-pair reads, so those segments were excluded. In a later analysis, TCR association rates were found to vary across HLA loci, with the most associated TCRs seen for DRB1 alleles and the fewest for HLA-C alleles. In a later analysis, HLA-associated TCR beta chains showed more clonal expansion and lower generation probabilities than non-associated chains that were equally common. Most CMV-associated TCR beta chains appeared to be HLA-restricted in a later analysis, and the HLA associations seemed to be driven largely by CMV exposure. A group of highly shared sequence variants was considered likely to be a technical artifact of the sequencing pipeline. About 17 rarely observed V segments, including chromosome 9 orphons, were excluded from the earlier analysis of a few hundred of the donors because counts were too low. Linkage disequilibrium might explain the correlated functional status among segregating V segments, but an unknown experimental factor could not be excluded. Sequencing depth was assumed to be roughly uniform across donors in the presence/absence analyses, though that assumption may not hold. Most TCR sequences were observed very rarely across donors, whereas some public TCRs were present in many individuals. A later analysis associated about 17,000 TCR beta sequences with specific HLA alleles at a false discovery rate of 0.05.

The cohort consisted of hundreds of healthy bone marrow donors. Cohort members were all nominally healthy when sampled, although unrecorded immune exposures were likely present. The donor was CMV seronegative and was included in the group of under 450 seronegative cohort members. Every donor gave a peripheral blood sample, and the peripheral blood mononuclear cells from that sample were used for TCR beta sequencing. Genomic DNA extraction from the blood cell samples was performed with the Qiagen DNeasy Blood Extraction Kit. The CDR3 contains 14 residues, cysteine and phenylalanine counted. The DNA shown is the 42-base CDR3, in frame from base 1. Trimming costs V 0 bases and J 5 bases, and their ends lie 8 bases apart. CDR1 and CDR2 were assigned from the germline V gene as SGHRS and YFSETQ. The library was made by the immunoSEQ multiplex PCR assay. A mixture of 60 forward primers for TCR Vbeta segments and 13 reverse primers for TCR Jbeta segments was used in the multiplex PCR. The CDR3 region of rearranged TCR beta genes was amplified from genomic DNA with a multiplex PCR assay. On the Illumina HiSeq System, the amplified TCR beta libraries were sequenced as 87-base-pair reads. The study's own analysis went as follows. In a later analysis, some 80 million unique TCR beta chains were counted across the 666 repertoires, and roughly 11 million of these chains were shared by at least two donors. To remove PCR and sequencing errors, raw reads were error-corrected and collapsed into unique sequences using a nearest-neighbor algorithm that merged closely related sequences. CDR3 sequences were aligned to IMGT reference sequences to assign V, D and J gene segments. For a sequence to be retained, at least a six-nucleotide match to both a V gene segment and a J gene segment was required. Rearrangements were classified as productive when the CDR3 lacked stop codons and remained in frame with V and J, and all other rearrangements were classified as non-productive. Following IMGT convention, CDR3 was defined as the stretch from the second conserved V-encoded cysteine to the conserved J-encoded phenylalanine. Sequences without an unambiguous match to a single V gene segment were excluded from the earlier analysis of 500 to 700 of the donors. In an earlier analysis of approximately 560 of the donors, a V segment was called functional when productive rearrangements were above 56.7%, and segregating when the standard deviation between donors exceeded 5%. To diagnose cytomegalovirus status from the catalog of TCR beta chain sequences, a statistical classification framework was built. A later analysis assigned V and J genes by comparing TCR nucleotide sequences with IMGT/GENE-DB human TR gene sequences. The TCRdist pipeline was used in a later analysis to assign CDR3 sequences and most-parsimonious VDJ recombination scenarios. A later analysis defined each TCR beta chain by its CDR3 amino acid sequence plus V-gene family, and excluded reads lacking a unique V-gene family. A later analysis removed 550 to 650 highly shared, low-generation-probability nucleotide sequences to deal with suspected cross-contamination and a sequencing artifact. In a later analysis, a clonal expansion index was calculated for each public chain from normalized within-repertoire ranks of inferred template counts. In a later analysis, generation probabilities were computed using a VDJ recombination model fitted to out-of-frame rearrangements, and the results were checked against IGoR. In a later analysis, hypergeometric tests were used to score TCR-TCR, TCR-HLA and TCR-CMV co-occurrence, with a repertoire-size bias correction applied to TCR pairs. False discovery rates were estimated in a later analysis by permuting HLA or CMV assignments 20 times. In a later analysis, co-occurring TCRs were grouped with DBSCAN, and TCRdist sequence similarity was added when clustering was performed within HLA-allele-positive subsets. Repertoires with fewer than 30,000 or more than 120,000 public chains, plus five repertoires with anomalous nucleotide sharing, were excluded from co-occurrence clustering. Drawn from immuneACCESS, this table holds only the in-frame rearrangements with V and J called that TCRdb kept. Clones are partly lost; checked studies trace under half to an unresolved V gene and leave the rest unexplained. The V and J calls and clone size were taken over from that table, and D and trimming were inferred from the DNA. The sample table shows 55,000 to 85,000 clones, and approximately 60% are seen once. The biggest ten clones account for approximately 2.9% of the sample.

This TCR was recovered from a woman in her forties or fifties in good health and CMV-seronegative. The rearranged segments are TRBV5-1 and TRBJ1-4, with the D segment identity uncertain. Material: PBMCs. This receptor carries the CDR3 CASSLVAGNEKLFF. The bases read TGCGCCAGCAGCTTGGTGGCAGGCAATGAAAAACTGTTTTTT.